This record covers a single TCR beta chain. This sample is drawn from a study of cytomegalovirus exposure and HLA in healthy donors. The wider study: Earlier results showed 117 million unique TCR beta sequences derived from some 180 million T cells.

Researchers ran the PCR with 60 Vbeta and 13 Jbeta primers. Original analysis: Approximately 72 million unique TCR beta chains, roughly 11 million of them shared, were counted by a later analysis. Clones were read by immunoSEQ multiplex PCR, and TCRdb kept only the in-frame ones, dropping some. The DNA was the basis for D and trimming; V, J and clone size are from that table. Of about 31,000 clones detected, around nine tenths appear once; the ten largest clones hold 2.5% to 3.5%. The V gene lost 1 base and the J gene lost 2 bases, with 5 bases spanning the gap. This CDR3 has 13 amino acids. Germline lookup yields CDR1 LNHDA and CDR2 SQIVND (reference sequence).

The sequence was obtained from a boy between 10 and 17 years old in good health and CMV-seronegative. This rearrangement joins TRBV19 to TRBJ2-5, with D possibly matching TRBD2 (5 bases). Sequenced input: PBMCs. CDR3 in amino acids: CASSIGLQETQYF. The CDR3 DNA reads as TGTGCCAGTAGTATAGGACTACAAGAGACCCAGTACTTC.